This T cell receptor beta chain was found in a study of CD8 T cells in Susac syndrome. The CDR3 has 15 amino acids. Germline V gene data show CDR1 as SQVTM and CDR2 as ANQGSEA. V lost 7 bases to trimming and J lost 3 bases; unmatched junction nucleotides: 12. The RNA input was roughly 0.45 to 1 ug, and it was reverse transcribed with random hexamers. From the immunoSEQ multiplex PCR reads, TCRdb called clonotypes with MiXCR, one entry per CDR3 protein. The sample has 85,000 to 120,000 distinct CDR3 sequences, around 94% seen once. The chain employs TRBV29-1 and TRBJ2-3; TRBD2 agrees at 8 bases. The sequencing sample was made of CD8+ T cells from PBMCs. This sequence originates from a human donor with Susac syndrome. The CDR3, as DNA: TGCAGCGCTCACTCCAGCGGGGGTCGAACAGATACGCAGTATTTT. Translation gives CSAHSSGGRTDTQYF.